Below, 18 T cell receptor beta chains from the same sample are listed, as sequenced in a study of T cells in localized non-small cell lung cancer. Generated by immunoSEQ multiplex PCR, the TCRdb table keeps only in-frame clones and is missing some. The sample lists around 43,000 clones; approximately 86% were seen once. The sequencing here drew on peripheral blood, taken before any cancer treatment. The receptors stem from a man aged 18 to 49 with stage I lung adenocarcinoma.

The rearrangement uses TRBV19 and TRBJ1-2; D not resolved. Germline values: CDR1 LNHDA, CDR2 SQIVND (reference sequence). V was pared by 2 bases and J by 2 bases, with 15 bases between. This CDR3 has 16 residues. CDR3 bases: TGTGCCAGTAGTATACCCCGTGGCACTCTAAACTATGGCTACACCTTC. Translating it yields CASSIPRGTLNYGYTF.

The chain employs TRBV5-8 and TRBJ2-1; 8 nucleotides line up with TRBD1. Germline CDR1 and CDR2: SGHTS and YDEGEE. J was trimmed by 0 bases and V by 7 bases; bases with no gene match: 3. The CDR3 loop spans 14 amino acids. CDR3: CASSGGYSYNEQFF. The CDR3, as DNA: TGTGCCAGCTCAGGGGGCTACTCCTACAATGAGCAGTTCTTC.

This clone has a handful of counts. This rearrangement joins TRBV6-5 to TRBJ1-2; the match to TRBD1 covers 11 bases. Per the germline V gene, CDR1 is MNHEY and CDR2 is SVGAGI. V shed 6 bases, J shed 4 bases, and the junction held 10 bases outside the gene matches. The length of the CDR3 is 16 residues. The CDR3 is CASSYGTGGIGYGYTF. In DNA form, the CDR3 reads TGTGCCAGCAGCTACGGGACAGGGGGAATAGGCTATGGCTACACCTTC.

The chain recombines TRBV4-2 with TRBJ2-7, with a tentative D call TRBD2 (6 bases). The CDR3 contains 14 residues. The germline gives CDR1 LGHNA, CDR2 YNFKEQ. Trimming cost V 2 bases and J 4 bases, with 12 bases left between them. The CDR3 protein is CASSQPGLEYEQYF. In DNA, the CDR3 is TGTGCCAGCAGCCAACCGGGACTCGAGTACGAGCAGTACTTC.

The genes are TRBV2 and TRBJ2-2; D uncertain. Germline CDR1 is SNHLY and CDR2 is FYNNEI. The V end was cut by 5 bases, the J end by 0 bases, with 13 bases between. CDR3 length equals 16 residues. CDR3 in DNA: TGTGCCAGCAGTATATCGGTACTGACGAACACCGGGGAGCTGTTTTTT. This encodes CASSISVLTNTGELFF.

The chain joins TRBV5-6 to TRBJ1-2; D gene ambiguous. CDR3 length: 12 residues. Germline V gives CDR1 SGHDT, CDR2 YYEEEE. Deletions cut 2 bases from V and 5 bases from J, with 7 bases between. This CDR3 is CASSFPSYGYTF. Here the CDR3 DNA reads TGTGCCAGCAGCTTCCCCTCATATGGCTACACCTTC.

J is TRBJ1-2 and V is TRBV4-2; possible D gene TRBD1, 5 bases. The germline V and J ends were trimmed by 0 bases and 5 bases, with 10 bases remaining between them. CDR1 is LGHNA, CDR2 YNFKEQ, per germline. CDR3 length: 14 residues. CDR3 in amino acids: CASSQDGGGYGYTF. CDR3 in DNA: TGTGCCAGCAGCCAAGATGGGGGAGGGTATGGCTACACCTTC.

This rearrangement joins TRBV2 to TRBJ2-2; a possible D gene is TRBD1 (5 bases). Germline CDR1 and CDR2: SNHLY and FYNNEI. The CDR3 contains 13 residues. V shed 5 bases and J shed 7 bases, with 11 bases lying between them. The CDR3 DNA reads TGTGCCAGCAGTCCAGGGCCGGTCGGGGAGCTGTTTTTT. This sequence encodes CASSPGPVGELFF.

The chain uses TRBV7-9 and TRBJ2-1, with D hard to call. The CDR3 loop spans 9 amino acids. Germline CDR1 SEHNR, CDR2 FQNEAQ (reference sequence). V lost 6 bases, J lost 10 bases, and 4 bases lay in between. The CDR3 protein is CASSREQFF. DNA for the CDR3: TGTGCCAGCAGTAGGGAGCAGTTCTTC.

The chain combines TRBV6-4 with TRBJ1-6; 7 bases map to TRBD1. The junction had 14 bases not matched to a gene; V was cut back by 2 bases and J by 13 bases. Germline lookup yields CDR1 MRHNA and CDR2 SNTAGT. The CDR3 extends over 16 amino acids. CDR3 sequence: CASSDPHIRDSTPLHF. For the CDR3, the DNA is TGTGCCAGCAGTGACCCGCACATCCGGGACAGCACGCCCCTCCACTTT.

V gene TRBV18 combines with J gene TRBJ1-1, with TRBD1 matching 9 bases. The CDR3 consists of 15 residues. The V gene end was trimmed by 4 bases and the J gene end by 1 base; junction bases not matched to a gene: 4. Per germline, CDR1 KGHSH and CDR2 LQKENI. This CDR3 reads CASSLDRGQNTEAFF. CDR3 nucleotides: TGTGCCAGCTCACTGGACAGGGGCCAGAACACTGAAGCTTTCTTT.

The chain recombines TRBV4-3 with TRBJ1-2; a weak D match, TRBD1 (6 bases). Looked up from germline, CDR1 is LGHNA and CDR2 is YSLEER. The CDR3 loop spans 14 amino acids. Trimming left V 4 bases short and J 4 bases short, with 13 bases between. The CDR3 loop is CASSRRGGGYGYTF. The CDR3 nucleotides are TGCGCCAGCAGCCGTCGGGGGGGCGGCTATGGCTACACCTTC.

V and J are TRBV18 and TRBJ2-1; D may match TRBD1 or TRBD2 (5 bases each). Trimming left V 3 bases short and J 7 bases short, with 13 bases between. The CDR3 runs to 14 residues. The V gene's germline CDR1 is KGHSH and CDR2 LQKENI. The chain's CDR3 is CASSPGTLGNEQFF. In nucleotides, the CDR3 is TGTGCCAGCTCACCCGGGACCCTGGGGAATGAGCAGTTCTTC.

The chain couples TRBV4-2 to TRBJ2-1, with 11 bases that match TRBD2. The CDR3 loop spans 18 amino acids. With 0 bases clipped from V and 2 bases from J, the junction kept 6 bases outside the gene matches. Germline loops: CDR1 LGHNA, CDR2 YNFKEQ. The CDR3 region is CASSQDADSGGAYNEQFF. CDR3 nucleotide sequence: TGTGCCAGCAGCCAAGACGCAGATAGCGGGGGGGCCTACAATGAGCAGTTCTTC.

The rearrangement joins TRBV2 to TRBJ2-2; D call uncertain. The CDR3 loop spans 14 amino acids. Germline lookup yields CDR1 SNHLY and CDR2 FYNNEI. V dropped 2 bases and J dropped 2 bases, with 6 bases sitting between them. This CDR3 is CASSEKRNTGELFF. For the CDR3, the DNA is TGTGCCAGCAGTGAAAAGAGAAACACCGGGGAGCTGTTTTTT. The full variable domain, rest sourced from reference TRBV2 and TRBJ2-2, is EPEVTQTPSHQVTQMGQEVILRCVPISNHLYFYWYRQILGQKVEFLVSFYNNEISEKSEIFDDQFSVERPDGSNFTLKIRSTKLEDSAMYFCASSEKRNTGELFFGEGSRLTVL.

This clone appeared a few times. V and J are TRBV7-9 and TRBJ1-4, with unresolved D. The CDR3 extends over 15 amino acids. Per germline, CDR1 SEHNR and CDR2 FQNEAQ (reference sequence). Trimming shortened V by 3 bases and J by 6 bases, and 14 bases separated the two germline ends. Here the CDR3 reads CASSLMGRVDEKLFF. DNA for the CDR3: TGTGCCAGCAGCTTGATGGGGAGGGTTGATGAAAAACTGTTTTTT.

This sequence joins TRBV18 and TRBJ1-2; D gene ambiguous. This CDR3 is built from 14 residues. Per germline, CDR1 KGHSH and CDR2 LQKENI. Trimming cost V 6 bases and J 4 bases, with 15 bases left between them. The CDR3 loop reads CASSPPEVGYGYTF. CDR3 sequence (DNA): TGTGCCAGCTCTCCGCCAGAGGTCGGCTATGGCTACACCTTC.

The chain couples TRBV5-4 to TRBJ2-5; TRBD2 might be the D (7 bases). With 0 bases removed from V and 4 bases from J, the gap between germline ends came to 10 bases. Germline CDR1 is SGHNT and CDR2 is YYREEE (reference sequence). The CDR3 loop spans 14 amino acids. The CDR3 spells CASSLVGGRETQYF. For the CDR3, the DNA is TGTGCCAGCAGCTTGGTCGGGGGGCGAGAGACCCAGTACTTC.